The 29 T cell receptor beta chains reported below all come from one sample, sequenced in a study of Ad26.COV2.S vaccination and SARS-CoV-2 variants. The treatment is: some 20 received Ad26.COV2.S at low or high dose, single or two shots; about 5 received placebo; per-sample allocation not given. Sampling took place 63 days after the first vaccine or placebo injection. Libraries were prepared by immunoSEQ multiplex PCR; TCRdb keeps only in-frame clonotypes and omits some of them. The sample records about 410,000 clones, about 88% being singletons. The sample here was peripheral blood, taken in a trial of Ad26.COV2.S vaccine versus placebo. The receptors were gathered from a person aged 18-60 years who received the Ad26.COV2.S COVID-19 vaccine or a placebo.

The J gene is TRBJ2-7, the V gene TRBV24-1; the match to TRBD1 covers 10 bases. The CDR3 runs 16 residues. Germline CDR1 KGHDR, CDR2 SFDVKD. V dropped 2 bases and J dropped 2; count of bases not matched to a gene: 5. DNA of the CDR3: TGTGCCACCAGTGATTCCCCGGGACAGGGGACCTACGAGCAGTACTTC. Translation gives CATSDSPGQGTYEQYF.

The chain couples TRBV9 to TRBJ1-4, with D perhaps matching TRBD1 (5 bases). The germline CDR1 and CDR2 sequences are SGDLS and YYNGEE. The CDR3 is made up of 18 amino acids. The germline V and J ends were trimmed by 0 bases and 7 bases, with 22 bases remaining between them. The CDR3 coding sequence is TGTGCCAGCAGCGTAGGTCCCGCCGGGGGAGCTAGCGCTGAAAAACTGTTTTTT. Translated, it gives CASSVGPAGGASAEKLFF.

This rearrangement joins TRBV28 to TRBJ1-3; D not certain. This CDR3 region has 10 residues. Trimming stripped 11 bases from V and 6 bases from J, with 8 bases between. CDR1 is MDHEN and CDR2 is SYDVKM in the germline V gene. CDR3 nucleotide sequence: TGTGCCTCCATTAAAAACACCATATATTTT. This translates into CASIKNTIYF.

This chain connects TRBV5-1 to TRBJ2-6; the D gene is possibly TRBD1 (5 bases). The CDR3 is 16 residues long. CDR1 SGHRS and CDR2 YFSETQ come from the germline V gene. Deletions cut 0 bases from V and 1 base from J, with 8 bases between. This CDR3 reads CASSLGGASGANVLTF. The CDR3 DNA reads TGCGCCAGCAGCTTGGGGGGCGCGTCTGGGGCCAACGTCCTGACTTTC.

This clone turned up a few times. The chain is built from TRBV5-1 and TRBJ1-3; D unresolved. The CDR3 loop spans 16 amino acids. Germline V lookup: CDR1 SGHRS, CDR2 YFSETQ. Trimming removed 0 bases at V and 0 bases at J, with 10 bases between. Written as DNA, the CDR3 is TGCGCCAGCAGCTTGGAGACCCGGAGCTCTGGAAACACCATATATTTT. It translates to CASSLETRSSGNTIYF.

The chain recombines TRBV10-3 with TRBJ1-3; TRBD1 aligns across 7 bases. Germline CDR1 ENHRY, CDR2 SYGVKD. The CDR3 runs 13 residues. The V gene end was trimmed by 11 bases and the J gene end by 0 bases; junction bases not matched to a gene: 4. The CDR3 bases are TGTGCCGTGGGGACAGACTCTGGAAACACCATATATTTT. Encoded protein: CAVGTDSGNTIYF.

The chain has TRBV29-1 and TRBJ1-4, with D hard to call. Looked up from germline, CDR1 is SQVTM and CDR2 is ANQGSEA. The CDR3 runs to 13 residues. Trimming removed 5 bases from V and 0 bases from J, with 7 bases in between. For the CDR3, the DNA is TGCAGCGTTTATTCTACAACTAATGAAAAACTGTTTTTT. Translation: CSVYSTTNEKLFF. Combining the CDR3 with reference TRBV29-1 and TRBJ1-4 gives the whole variable domain SAVISQKPSRDICQRGTSLTIQCQVDSQVTMMFWYRQQPGQSLTLIATANQGSEATYESGFVIDKFPISRPNLTFSTLTVSNMSPEDSSIYLCSVYSTTNEKLFFGSGTQLSVL.

This clone has only one observation. The genes are TRBV14 and TRBJ1-2; no definite D call. Germline lookup yields CDR1 SGHDN and CDR2 FVKESK. The CDR3 spans 13 residues. V lost 4 bases and J 0 bases, leaving 6 bases between the germline ends. The CDR3 loop is CASSLQPNYGYTF. DNA for the CDR3: TGTGCCAGCAGCCTTCAGCCTAACTATGGCTACACCTTC. The variable domain in full, completed from reference TRBV14 and TRBJ1-2, reads EAGVTQFPSHSVIEKGQTVTLRCDPISGHDNLYWYRRVMGKEIKFLLHFVKESKQDESGMPNNRFLAERTGGTYSTLKVQPAELEDSGVYFCASSLQPNYGYTFGSGTRLTVV.

The chain joins TRBV6-6 to TRBJ1-2, with D unclear. The germline CDR1 and CDR2 sequences are MNHNY and SVGAGI (reference sequence). Trimming left V 6 bases short and J 4 bases short, with 12 bases between. The CDR3 covers 13 residues. The CDR3 sequence is CASSSRPIYGYTF. CDR3 nucleotides: TGTGCCAGCAGCTCCCGACCTATCTATGGCTACACCTTC.

The V and J genes are TRBV7-2 and TRBJ2-5; TRBD1 might be the D (5 bases). Trimming shortened V by 1 base and J by 5 bases, and 14 bases separated the two germline ends. This CDR3 is built from 15 residues. Germline assignment: CDR1 SGHTA and CDR2 FQGNSA. In DNA, the CDR3 is TGTGCCAGCAGCTTAGACAGCAGGGCTCGGGAGACCCAGTACTTC. The encoded protein is CASSLDSRARETQYF.

The rearrangement links TRBV6-5 to TRBJ1-5; D is perhaps TRBD1 (5 bases). The V gene's germline CDR1 is MNHEY and CDR2 SVGAGI. The CDR3 has 13 residues. Deletions cut 6 bases from V and 2 bases from J, with 8 bases between. The CDR3 spells CASRGPGNQPQHF. Here the CDR3 DNA reads TGTGCCAGCAGGGGACCAGGCAATCAGCCCCAGCATTTT.

The rearrangement links TRBV12-5 to TRBJ1-4, with 7 positions matching TRBD1. Per the germline V gene, CDR1 is LGHNT and CDR2 is FRNRAP. Losses at the gene ends were 1 base for V and 6 bases for J; bases not matched to a gene: 8. The CDR3 runs to 16 residues. CDR3 DNA sequence: TGTGCTAGTGGTTTGGGACAGGGCCAAGGGGATGAAAAACTGTTTTTT. Translating gives CASGLGQGQGDEKLFF.

The chain employs TRBV18 and TRBJ1-2, with unresolved D. Germline CDR1 and CDR2: KGHSH and LQKENI. Trimming stripped 5 bases from V and 4 bases from J, with 11 bases between. The CDR3 loop spans 13 amino acids. DNA of the CDR3: TGTGCCAGCTCAGGAGGTAGTCTCTATGGCTACACCTTC. Encoded protein: CASSGGSLYGYTF.

The chain couples TRBV5-1 to TRBJ2-3; D unclear. Germline assignment: CDR1 SGHRS and CDR2 YFSETQ. Trimming removed 4 bases at V and 2 bases at J, with 17 bases between. CDR3 length: 16 amino acids. The CDR3 DNA reads as TGCGCCAGCAGCCCCAACCCTCGTGGCCCCACAGATACGCAGTATTTT. Amino acid sequence: CASSPNPRGPTDTQYF.

In its sample, this clone was seen once. The chain links TRBV28 to TRBJ1-2; 8 nucleotides line up with TRBD1. The germline CDR1 and CDR2 sequences are MDHEN and SYDVKM. V shed 5 bases, J shed 1 base, and the junction held 12 bases outside the gene matches. This CDR3 has 17 amino acids. CDR3 DNA sequence: TGTGCCAGCAGTCGAATAGATCAGGGGGCACTTAACTATGGCTACACCTTC. It specifies CASSRIDQGALNYGYTF.

The chain uses TRBV19 and TRBJ2-1; TRBD2 might be the D (6 bases). CDR3 length: 15 amino acids. Germline CDR1 and CDR2: LNHDA and SQIVND (reference sequence). Trimming cost V 7 bases and J 5 bases, with 18 bases left between them. In DNA, the CDR3 is TGTGCCAGTACTCTTAGCGGAGGGAGGAACAATGAGCAGTTCTTC. It encodes CASTLSGGRNNEQFF.

The chain combines TRBV6-1 with TRBJ2-1; TRBD2 matches at 7 bases. This CDR3 has 15 amino acids. CDR1 and CDR2 from the germline V gene are MNHNS and SASEGT. After removal of 2 bases from V and 0 bases from J, the junction contained 1 base not matched to a gene. CDR3 coding DNA: TGTGCCAGCAGTGAAACTAGCGACTCCTACAATGAGCAGTTCTTC. The encoded protein is CASSETSDSYNEQFF.

CDR3 DNA: TGTGCCAGCAGTGCTCCACACACTAGCGGGATATACAATGAGCAGTTCTTC. This gives the protein CASSAPHTSGIYNEQFF. This chain connects TRBV6-1 to TRBJ2-1; 10 bases are shared with TRBD2. With V trimmed by 4 bases and J by 4 bases, 10 bases remained unmatched. The CDR3 has 17 amino acids. Germline-derived CDR1 and CDR2 are MNHNS and SASEGT.

The gene calls are TRBV10-1 and TRBJ2-7; 11 positions match TRBD1. The germline CDR1 and CDR2 sequences are WNHNN and SYGVQD (reference sequence). J gave up 5 bases and V 6 bases, and 6 bases lay outside the gene matches. There are 14 residues in the CDR3. CDR3 nucleotides: TGCGCCAGCAGCTCCGGGACAGGGGGGAACGAGCAGTACTTC. Residues: CASSSGTGGNEQYF.

V and J are TRBV27 and TRBJ1-3, with D hard to call. The V and J ends lost 4 bases and 0 bases respectively, with 22 bases between them. Germline V gives CDR1 MNHEY, CDR2 SMNVEV (reference sequence). The CDR3 loop spans 19 amino acids. As DNA, the CDR3 is TGTGCCAGCAGTTCCCACCTTACCACGAGCCTTGTCTCTGGAAACACCATATATTTT. Protein sequence: CASSSHLTTSLVSGNTIYF.

The V call is TRBV13, the J call TRBJ2-1; 13 nucleotides agree with TRBD2. Germline V gene lookup returns CDR1 PRHDT and CDR2 FYEKMQ (reference sequence). With 5 bases clipped from V and 2 bases from J, the junction kept 15 bases outside the gene matches. This CDR3 is built from 20 residues. CDR3 in DNA: TGTGCCAGCAGCCCCTCCACCGGGACTAGCGGGAAAAACGCCTACAATGAGCAGTTCTTC. This codes for CASSPSTGTSGKNAYNEQFF.

This clone occurred once. The genes are TRBV5-1 and TRBJ2-3; no reliable D call. Germline V gene lookup returns CDR1 SGHRS and CDR2 YFSETQ. Trimming shortened V by 6 bases and J by 4 bases, and 12 bases separated the two germline ends. The CDR3 is 13 residues long. The CDR3 reads CASMGSGSDTQYF. CDR3 sequence (DNA): TGCGCCAGCATGGGGTCTGGATCAGATACGCAGTATTTT.

This chain connects TRBV4-1 to TRBJ1-2, with unresolved D. This CDR3 has 15 residues. V lost 0 bases, J lost 4 bases, and 12 bases lay in between. From germline, CDR1 is MGHRA and CDR2 YSYEKL. CDR3 nucleotides: TGCGCCAGCAGCCAAGATCCCCCAGGCCCCTATGGCTACACCTTC. Its translation is CASSQDPPGPYGYTF.

J is TRBJ1-1 and V is TRBV11-3; maybe TRBD1 (5 bases). There are 14 residues in the CDR3. V was shortened by 2 bases and J by 3 bases, with 10 bases between the two germline ends. Germline CDR1 reads SGHNT; CDR2 reads YENEEA. This CDR3 is CASSLKGKDTEAFF. CDR3 coding DNA: TGTGCCAGCAGCTTAAAGGGGAAGGACACTGAAGCTTTCTTT.

The chain employs TRBV19 and TRBJ1-1; perhaps TRBD1 as D (5 bases). This CDR3 has 17 amino acids. Germline V gene lookup returns CDR1 LNHDA and CDR2 SQIVND (reference sequence). V shed 6 bases and J shed 4 bases, with 24 bases lying between them. CDR3 sequence reads: CASRPTFTAGSSTEAFF. The CDR3 DNA reads as TGTGCCAGTAGACCCACTTTCACAGCAGGGTCTTCCACTGAAGCTTTCTTT.

This clone came up once. The chain links TRBV28 to TRBJ1-2, with a tentative D call TRBD1 (6 bases). V was pared by 3 bases and J by 4 bases, with 12 bases between. Germline CDR1 and CDR2: MDHEN and SYDVKM. The CDR3 is 14 residues long. CDR3 coding DNA: TGTGCCAGCAGTTTCCAGGGGAAGGGCTATGGCTACACCTTC. It is translated as CASSFQGKGYGYTF.

The J gene is TRBJ2-3, the V gene TRBV15; 11 nucleotides match TRBD2. V dropped 3 bases and J dropped 4; count of bases not matched to a gene: 6. Germline CDR1 reads LNHNV; CDR2 reads YYDKDF (reference sequence). The CDR3 has 16 residues. The CDR3 region has the DNA TGTGCCACCAGCAGCCAGCTAGCGGGAGGATCAGATACGCAGTATTTT. Its translation: CATSSQLAGGSDTQYF. Based on the CDR3 plus reference TRBV15 and TRBJ2-3, the full variable domain is DAMVIQNPRYQVTQFGKPVTLSCSQTLNHNVMYWYQQKSSQAPKLLFHYYDKDFNNEADTPDNFQSRRPNTSFCFLDIRSPGLGDTAMYLCATSSQLAGGSDTQYFGPGTRLTVL.

The rearrangement uses TRBV10-3 and TRBJ2-2, with 12 bases aligning to TRBD2. This CDR3 is 16 amino acids long. The V gene end was trimmed by 4 bases and the J gene end by 3 bases; junction bases not matched to a gene: 3. CDR1 is ENHRY, CDR2 SYGVKD, per germline. CDR3 region: CAISATSGSYTGELFF. In DNA form, the CDR3 reads TGTGCCATCAGTGCGACTAGCGGGAGTTACACCGGGGAGCTGTTTTTT.

The J gene is TRBJ1-2, the V gene TRBV7-3; D might be TRBD1 (5 bases). The CDR3 contains 13 residues. Germline CDR1 reads SGHTA; CDR2 reads FQGTGA. The V and J ends lost 4 bases and 0 bases respectively, with 6 bases between them. CDR3 DNA: TGTGCCAGCAGCTCCAGGGCTAACTATGGCTACACCTTC. This sequence encodes CASSSRANYGYTF.